The entry below describes one T cell receptor beta chain. This clonotype was recorded at least ten times. Its binding antigen is unknown. It has no much larger one-base neighbor in the sample; base qualities were not kept. V and J are truncated by 1 base and 1 base respectively, leaving an intervening sequence of 5 bases. The CDR3 numbers 13 residues from cysteine through phenylalanine. Only CDR3 DNA is held: 39 bases, read in frame from base 1. The germline V gene (reference sequence) gives CDR1 as LGHDT and CDR2 as YNNKEL. The record originates from a study of blood T cells in healthy people across ages (dated by TCRdb to between 2014 and 2016). Turning to the overall study: In model experiments, roughly one uniquely barcoded TCR beta cDNA molecule per two T cells was captured by template switching. The study measured age-related changes in TCR beta repertoire diversity using deep sequencing normalized with unique cDNA molecular identifiers. Donors were grouped into four age groups: young (average roughly 17 years), middle-aged (roughly 38), aged (62) and long-lived (82). To avoid experimental bias, donors of different ages were spread randomly across the sequencing lanes. Using the same blood draw, the study looked at two additional independent replicas of 1 million unique cDNA reads for two donors, one aged 18 to 29 and the other aged 80 or older.

The library was generated by 5' RACE. The sequencer was an Illumina HiSeq 2500. A second PCR of 7 to 11 cycles was performed with a sample-barcoded 5' primer and a J-beta primer mix. A template-switch 5' adaptor carrying 12 random nucleotides introduced a unique molecular identifier onto each TCR beta cDNA molecule. Each sample yielded at least 3 million CDR3-containing paired-end reads. First-strand cDNA was synthesized from all RNA with the Mint cDNA synthesis kit, primed by a TRBC-specific oligonucleotide. Following uracil-DNA glycosylase treatment, all cDNA underwent a first 18-cycle PCR with the universal primers M1SS and BC2_uni_R. The study's own analysis went as follows. Each sample was normalized by randomly selecting 1 million high-quality reads, each carrying a distinct molecular identifier. Instead of being binned into consensus sequences, reads with shared molecular identifiers were discarded. MiTCR, with a Q25 quality threshold and the strictest error-elimination algorithm, was used for CDR3 identification, clonotype clustering and error correction. Lower-bound total TCR beta diversity was estimated with a nonparametric unseen species model using Euler transformation. TCRdb applied fastp at Q25 and MiXCR to the public reads, then kept only in-frame beta chains. A single entry per CDR3 protein holds the most common genes and DNA from its merged rows. For this entry, the V and J calls and clone size follow TCRdb and not the study's own pipeline. The sample table shows roughly 2 million distinct CDR3 sequences, and roughly 52% are seen once. Clones ranked in the top ten supply less than 2.5% of the sample.

Systemically healthy Caucasian individuals from Russia, around 38 in total and aged about 6 to 90 years, were included as donors. Each donor gave approximately 9.3 milliliters of peripheral blood, collected into EDTA-treated Vacutainer tubes. Ficoll-Paque density-gradient centrifugation was used to isolate PBMCs, with at least 7 million per sample. Trizol reagent was used to extract total RNA from the PBMCs, yielding at least 5.5 micrograms per sample. Naive CD45RAhigh/CD27high T cell percentages were measured by flow cytometry on a PBMC aliquot from every donor. What the study reported, not specific to this receptor: Because profiling used bulk unsorted PBMCs, naive and antigen-experienced compartments could not be compared conclusively. As age increased, observed TCR beta diversity per million T cells dropped in a roughly linear way, and a significant reduction was already evident by age approximately 40. Because donor CMV infection status was unknown, age-related changes in expanded clonotypes were potentially confounded. Estimates of total diversity based on one million sequenced T cells were regarded as lower bounds and as underestimates. Compared with the aged group, the long-lived group had more naive CD4+ T cells, fewer expanded clones and increased TCR diversity, a pattern suggesting age selection. There was a strong correlation between observed TCR beta diversity and the percentage of naive T cells measured by flow cytometry.

The receptor chain draws on TRBV3-1 and TRBJ2-7; the D gene is not confidently resolved. This TCR was recovered from a woman aged 35 to 49 in good health. Sequenced material: blood. The DNA reads as follows: TGTGCCAGCAGCCAAGTGGGATCCTACGAGCAGTACTTC. It encodes CASSQVGSYEQYF.